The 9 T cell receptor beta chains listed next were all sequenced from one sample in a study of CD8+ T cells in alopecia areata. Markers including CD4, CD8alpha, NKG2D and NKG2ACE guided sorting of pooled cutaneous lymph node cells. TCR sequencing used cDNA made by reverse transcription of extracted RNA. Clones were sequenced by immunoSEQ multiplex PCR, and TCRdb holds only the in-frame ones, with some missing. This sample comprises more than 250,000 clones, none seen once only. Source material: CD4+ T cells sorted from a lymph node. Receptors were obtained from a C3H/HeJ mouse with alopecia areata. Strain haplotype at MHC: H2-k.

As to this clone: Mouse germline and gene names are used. The DNA read from the CDR3 is TGTGCCAGCAGTTTGGGGACAGGGAGTGCAGAA. Translating gives CASSLGTGSAE. The entire CDR3 is CASSLGTGSAETLYF. V is TRBV14 and J is TRBJ2-3; TRBD1 aligns across 9 bases. Sequencing ends 4 residues short of the CDR3 end; the germline J gene provides the rest. The germline V gene has CDR1 SGHDT and CDR2 FRDEAV. The CDR3 consists of 15 residues. The V and J ends lost 2 bases and 0 bases, in that order; junction bases with no gene match: 1.

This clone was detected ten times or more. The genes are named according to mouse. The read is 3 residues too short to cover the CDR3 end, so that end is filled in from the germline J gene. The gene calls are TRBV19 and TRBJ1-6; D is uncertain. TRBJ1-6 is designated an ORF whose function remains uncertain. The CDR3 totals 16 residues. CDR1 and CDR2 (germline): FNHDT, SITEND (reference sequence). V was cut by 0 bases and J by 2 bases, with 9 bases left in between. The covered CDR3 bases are TGTGCCAGCAGTATAGCTGGAGGCCCCTATAATTCGCCC. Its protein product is CASSIAGGPYNSP. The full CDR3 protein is CASSIAGGPYNSPLYF.

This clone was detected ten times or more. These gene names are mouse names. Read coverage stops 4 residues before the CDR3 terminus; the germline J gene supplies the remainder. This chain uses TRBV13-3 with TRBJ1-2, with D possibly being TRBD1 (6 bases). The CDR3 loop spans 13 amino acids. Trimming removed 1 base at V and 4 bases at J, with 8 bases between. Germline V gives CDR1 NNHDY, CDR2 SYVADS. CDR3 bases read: TGTGCCAGCAGTGATAGGGGGATCTCC. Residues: CASSDRGIS. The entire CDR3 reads CASSDRGISDYTF.

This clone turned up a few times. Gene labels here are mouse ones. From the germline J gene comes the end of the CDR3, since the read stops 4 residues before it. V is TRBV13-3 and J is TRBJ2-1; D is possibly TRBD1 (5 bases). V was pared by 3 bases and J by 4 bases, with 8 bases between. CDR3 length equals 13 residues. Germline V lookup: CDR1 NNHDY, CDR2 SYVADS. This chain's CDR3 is CASSARVYAEQFF. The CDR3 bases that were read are TGTGCCAGCAGTGCCAGGGTTTATGCT.

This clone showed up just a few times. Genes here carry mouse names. CDR3: CASSPGSQNTLYF. The CDR3 DNA, read in part, is TGTGCCAGCAGCCCAGGTAGTCAAAAC. The J gene is TRBJ2-4, the V gene TRBV2; D is undetermined. The read is 4 residues too short to cover the CDR3 end, so that end is filled in from the germline J gene. Trimming removed 4 bases from V and 0 bases from J, with 5 bases in between. CDR1 and CDR2 from the germline V gene are LGHNA and YSYQKL. The CDR3 runs 13 residues.

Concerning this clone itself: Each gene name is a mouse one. The sequenced CDR3 bases are TGTGCTAGCAGTTTACCAGCAAACACCGGG. Encoded protein: CASSLPANTG. The entire CDR3 reads CASSLPANTGQLYF. This chain uses TRBV29 with TRBJ2-2; D not certain. The read ends 4 residues early relative to the CDR3; the germline J gene fills the gap. Germline CDR1 MSHET, CDR2 SYDVDS. Trimming took off 2 bases at V and 0 bases at J, with 4 bases between the two ends. The CDR3 is 14 amino acids.

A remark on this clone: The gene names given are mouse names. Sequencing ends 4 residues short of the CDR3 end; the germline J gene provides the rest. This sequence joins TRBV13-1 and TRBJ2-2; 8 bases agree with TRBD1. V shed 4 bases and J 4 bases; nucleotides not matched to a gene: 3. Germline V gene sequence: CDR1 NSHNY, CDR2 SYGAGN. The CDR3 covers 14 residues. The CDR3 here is CASSHRGTTGQLYF. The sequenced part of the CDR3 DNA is TGTGCCAGCAGTCACAGGGGGACCACCGGG.

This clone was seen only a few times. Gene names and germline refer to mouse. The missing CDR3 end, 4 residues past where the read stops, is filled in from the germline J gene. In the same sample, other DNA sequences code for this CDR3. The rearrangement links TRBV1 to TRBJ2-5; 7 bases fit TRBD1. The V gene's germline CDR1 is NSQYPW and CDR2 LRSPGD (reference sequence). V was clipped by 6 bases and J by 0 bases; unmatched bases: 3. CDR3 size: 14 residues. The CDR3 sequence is CTCSLQGNQDTQYF. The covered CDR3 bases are TGCACCTGCAGCTTACAGGGGAACCAAGAC.

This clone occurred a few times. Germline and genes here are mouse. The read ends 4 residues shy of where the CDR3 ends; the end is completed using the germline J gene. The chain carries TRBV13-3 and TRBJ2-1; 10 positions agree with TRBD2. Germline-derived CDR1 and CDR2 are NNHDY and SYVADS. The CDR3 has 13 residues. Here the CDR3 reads CASRETGGAEQFF. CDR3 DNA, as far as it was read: TGTGCCAGCAGGGAGACTGGGGGGGCT.